The next 27 T cell receptor beta chains were all read from a single sample in a study of T-cell reconstitution after alpha-beta-depleted transplantation in children. Unique molecular identifiers tagged the TCRbeta library. From the PCR reads, TCRdb called clonotypes with MiXCR, one entry per CDR3 protein. The sample records 120,000 or so distinct CDR3 sequences, 23% being singletons. Material: PBMCs, mostly from graft donor cells, obtained 180 days after TCRalphabeta/CD19-depleted stem cell transplant. The origin of the receptors is a male patient between 2 and 10 years old who had a stem cell transplant for chronic granulomatous disease, so the T cells may come from the graft donor.

This clonotype was seen repeatedly, ten times or more. The V gene is TRBV7-9, the J gene TRBJ2-2, with 7 bases aligning to TRBD1. CDR3 length: 16 amino acids. V shed 7 bases and J 5 bases; nucleotides not matched to a gene: 13. Germline lookup yields CDR1 SEHNR and CDR2 FQNEAQ (reference sequence). The CDR3: CASTVAGTEVTGELFF. The CDR3 DNA sequence: TGTGCCAGCACCGTAGCCGGGACAGAAGTAACCGGGGAGCTGTTTTTT.

This clonotype was observed a few times. The J gene is TRBJ2-2, the V gene TRBV15; 7 bases fit TRBD1. CDR3 length: 14 amino acids. CDR1 and CDR2 from the germline V gene are LNHNV and YYDKDF (reference sequence). V dropped 11 bases and J dropped 1; count of bases not matched to a gene: 7. The CDR3 sequence: CASGTAMNTGELFF. CDR3 coding DNA: TGTGCCTCTGGGACAGCGATGAACACCGGGGAGCTGTTTTTT.

The sample holds a few counts of this clonotype. The V call is TRBV5-5, the J call TRBJ2-3; no reliable D call. The germline V and J ends were trimmed by 3 bases and 1 base, with 18 bases remaining between them. Germline assignment: CDR1 SGHKS and CDR2 YYEKEE (reference sequence). The CDR3 covers 17 residues. DNA for the CDR3: TGTGCCAGCAGCTCATACAAACCGGACCGTGGCACAGATACGCAGTATTTT. It encodes CASSSYKPDRGTDTQYF.

The sample holds a few counts of this clonotype. This may come from a read error, since a much larger clone is one base off. The rearrangement joins TRBV20-1 to TRBJ2-3, with 8 nucleotides matching TRBD2. The CDR3 extends over 17 amino acids. The germline V gene has CDR1 DFQATT and CDR2 SNEGSKA (reference sequence). CDR3 nucleotides: TGCTGTGCTAGTTTTCTAGCGGGCTCATCTAGCACAGATACGCAGTATTTT. It translates to CCASFLAGSSSTDTQYF.

The V call is TRBV24-1, the J call TRBJ2-7; weak D call: TRBD2 (6 bases). Trimming shortened V by 4 bases and J by 3 bases, and 12 bases separated the two germline ends. Germline CDR1 reads KGHDR; CDR2 reads SFDVKD. This CDR3 has 14 amino acids. The CDR3 sequence is CATSDRGTVYEQYF. Written as DNA, the CDR3 is TGTGCCACCAGTGACCGGGGGACCGTCTACGAGCAGTACTTC.

This clonotype appeared many times. The chain couples TRBV7-2 to TRBJ2-5; 7 positions agree with TRBD2. The CDR3 totals 14 residues. V lost 5 bases to trimming and J lost 5 bases; unmatched junction nucleotides: 8. Germline-derived CDR1 and CDR2 are SGHTA and FQGNSA. The CDR3 DNA sequence: TGTGCCAGCAGCGTGTCTAGCGGAAGCGAGACCCAGTACTTC. The encoded protein is CASSVSSGSETQYF.

The chain links TRBV9 to TRBJ1-5, with 9 bases aligning to TRBD1. V was clipped by 3 bases and J by 3 bases; unmatched bases: 7. The CDR3 consists of 16 residues. The germline gives CDR1 SGDLS, CDR2 YYNGEE. CDR3 nucleotides: TGTGCCAGCAGCGCCGGACAGGGGAGCCTCAATCAGCCCCAGCATTTT. Its translation is CASSAGQGSLNQPQHF. The complete variable domain, with remaining parts taken from reference TRBV9 and TRBJ1-5, reads DSGVTQTPKHLITATGQRVTLRCSPRSGDLSVYWYQQSLDQGLQFLIQYYNGEERAKGNILERFSAQQFPDLHSELNLSSLELGDSALYFCASSAGQGSLNQPQHFGDGTRLSIL.

This clonotype was picked up many times. J is TRBJ2-4 and V is TRBV11-2, with D hard to call. CDR1 is SGHAT and CDR2 is FQNNGV in the germline V gene. This CDR3 spans 14 amino acids. V was clipped by 5 bases and J by 2 bases, with 10 bases between them. In DNA form, the CDR3 reads TGTGCCAGCAGCCCGGGTGAGACCAAAAACATTCAGTACTTC. This translates into CASSPGETKNIQYF.

This clonotype was seen repeatedly, ten times or more. This chain connects TRBV20-1 to TRBJ2-3; 9 positions match TRBD2. Looked up from germline, CDR1 is DFQATT and CDR2 is SNEGSKA (reference sequence). The length of the CDR3 is 16 residues. Trimming at V came to 0 bases and at J to 0 bases, leaving 4 bases not matched to a gene. CDR3 coding DNA: TGCAGTGCTAGAGAAGGGCGGGGGGGAAGCACAGATACGCAGTATTTT. Translating gives CSAREGRGGSTDTQYF.

The chain couples TRBV7-2 to TRBJ2-1; D gene uncertain. V lost 1 base and J 4 bases, leaving 11 bases between the germline ends. This CDR3 is built from 15 residues. The germline gives CDR1 SGHTA, CDR2 FQGNSA. The CDR3 DNA reads as TGTGCCAGCAGCTTAGGCGGACCAACTTACAATGAGCAGTTCTTC. Amino acids: CASSLGGPTYNEQFF.

The chain joins TRBV28 to TRBJ2-2; possibly TRBD1 for D (6 bases). The ends were cut back, 6 bases at V and 1 base at J, with 12 bases in the middle. The CDR3 length is 15 residues. Per germline, CDR1 MDHEN and CDR2 SYDVKM. CDR3 protein: CASSTGTRNTGELFF. The CDR3 nucleotides read TGTGCCAGCAGCACCGGGACACGGAACACCGGGGAGCTGTTTTTT.

The V and J genes are TRBV4-1 and TRBJ2-7, with D possibly being TRBD2 (6 bases). Trimming stripped 5 bases from V and 2 bases from J, with 16 bases between. This CDR3 is built from 15 residues. From germline, CDR1 is MGHRA and CDR2 YSYEKL. CDR3 in DNA: TGCGCCAGCAGCGTCCGGGATGGCGGGGCCTACGAGCAGTACTTC. It is translated as CASSVRDGGAYEQYF.

The chain recombines TRBV20-1 with TRBJ2-1; 9 bases agree with TRBD2. Per germline, CDR1 DFQATT and CDR2 SNEGSKA (reference sequence). The length of the CDR3 is 16 residues. V shed 5 bases and J 4 bases; nucleotides not matched to a gene: 12. Here the CDR3 reads CSAPRAGGPRYNEQFF. The CDR3 bases are TGCAGTGCTCCCCGGGCGGGGGGGCCTAGGTACAATGAGCAGTTCTTC.

This clonotype was counted only a few times. The J gene is TRBJ2-5, the V gene TRBV4-1; perhaps TRBD2 as D (6 bases). This CDR3 has 14 amino acids. V gave up 5 bases and J gave up 5 bases, with 15 bases separating them. Germline-derived CDR1 and CDR2 are MGHRA and YSYEKL. DNA of the CDR3: TGCGCCAGCAGCAGGGAGGCGGGAAGGGAGACCCAGTACTTC. It translates to CASSREAGRETQYF.

This clonotype was counted at least ten times. The chain is built from TRBV12-3 or TRBV12-4 and TRBJ1-6; no definite D call. This CDR3 spans 12 amino acids. The V end lost 6 bases, the J end lost 9 bases, and 9 bases lay between the germline ends. The CDR3 sequence: CASRLPRSPLHF. The CDR3, as DNA: TGTGCCAGCAGGTTACCTCGTTCACCCCTCCACTTT.

There are many counts of this clonotype. The chain uses TRBV12-3 or TRBV12-4 and TRBJ2-1; D gene unclear. CDR3 size: 12 residues. Between the trimmed V and J ends, which lost 5 bases and 8 bases, there was a span of 10 bases. CDR3 residues: CASSLRVYEQFF. CDR3 in DNA: TGTGCCAGCAGTCTCCGGGTCTATGAGCAGTTCTTC.

This clonotype was seen repeatedly, ten times or more. The chain carries TRBV5-6 and TRBJ2-5; maybe TRBD2 (6 bases). The V and J ends lost 3 bases and 2 bases respectively, with 14 bases between them. This CDR3 contains 15 residues. Per the germline V gene, CDR1 is SGHDT and CDR2 is YYEEEE. CDR3 nucleotides: TGTGCCAGCAGCTACCTGGACGGGGGACAAGAGACCCAGTACTTC. The encoded protein is CASSYLDGGQETQYF.

This clonotype was counted many times. This rearrangement joins TRBV20-1 to TRBJ1-6; the D gene is possibly TRBD1 (6 bases). Trimming stripped 2 bases from V and 5 bases from J, with 13 bases between. CDR1 and CDR2 (germline): DFQATT, SNEGSKA (reference sequence). The CDR3 extends over 15 amino acids. The DNA of the CDR3 is TGCAGTGCTAGATGGGGACAAGGAGATAATTCACCCCTCCACTTT. Translating it yields CSARWGQGDNSPLHF.

At least ten counts were recorded for this clonotype. This chain joins TRBV29-1 and TRBJ1-1; weak D call: TRBD1 (6 bases). V lost 4 bases and J 0 bases, leaving 9 bases between the germline ends. The CDR3 sequence is 13 residues long. Looked up from germline, CDR1 is SQVTM and CDR2 is ANQGSEA. This CDR3 is CSVVGGMNTEAFF. In nucleotides, the CDR3 is TGCAGCGTTGTAGGGGGAATGAACACTGAAGCTTTCTTT.

This clonotype came up a few times. The chain uses TRBV20-1 and TRBJ2-2, with unresolved D. This CDR3 has 15 residues. Per germline, CDR1 DFQATT and CDR2 SNEGSKA (reference sequence). The V and J ends lost 0 bases and 3 bases respectively, with 11 bases between them. CDR3 coding DNA: TGCAGTGCTAGAGAGGCTGGGCCGGACACCGGGGAGCTGTTTTTT. Translation: CSAREAGPDTGELFF.

This clonotype was observed a few times. The genes are TRBV12-3 or TRBV12-4 and TRBJ2-5; D might be TRBD2 (6 bases). Trimming took off 3 bases at V and 9 bases at J, with 14 bases between the two ends. CDR3 length: 13 residues. Here the CDR3 reads CASSFDGPGAQYF. CDR3 in DNA: TGTGCCAGCAGTTTTGACGGCCCGGGGGCCCAGTACTTC.

Many counts were recorded for this clonotype. The chain couples TRBV4-1 to TRBJ2-5, with D tentatively TRBD1 (5 bases). V lost 0 bases, J lost 5 bases, and 16 bases lay in between. The CDR3 extends over 16 amino acids. Germline V lookup: CDR1 MGHRA, CDR2 YSYEKL. CDR3: CASSQDPFFNRETQYF. The CDR3 bases are TGCGCCAGCAGCCAAGATCCCTTTTTTAACAGGGAGACCCAGTACTTC.

This clonotype has just a few counts. J is TRBJ1-5 and V is TRBV29-1; no firm D call. The germline V gene encodes CDR1 SQVTM and CDR2 ANQGSEA. This CDR3 is 15 amino acids long. V lost 3 bases and J 2 bases, leaving 14 bases between the germline ends. CDR3 region: CSVDPPPRGNQPQHF. In nucleotides, the CDR3 is TGCAGCGTTGACCCCCCACCCCGGGGCAATCAGCCCCAGCATTTT.

This clonotype has a handful of counts. Here the CDR3 DNA reads TGTGCCACCAGCAGAGATGGGGCAGAAGAGACCCAGTACTTC. The encoded protein is CATSRDGAEETQYF. This chain joins TRBV15 and TRBJ2-5; D might be TRBD1 (5 bases). CDR3 length: 14 residues. In germline, CDR1 is LNHNV, CDR2 YYDKDF (reference sequence). V shed 0 bases and J shed 3 bases, with 8 bases lying between them.

This clonotype was seen ten or more times. This chain uses TRBV2 with TRBJ2-3, with D possibly being TRBD1 (7 bases). CDR3 size: 15 residues. Between the trimmed V and J ends, which lost 5 bases and 1 base, there was a span of 13 bases. In germline, CDR1 is SNHLY, CDR2 FYNNEI. The CDR3, as DNA: TGTGCCAGCAGTACCCAGGGGGAGGGCACAGATACGCAGTATTTT. It specifies CASSTQGEGTDTQYF.

This clonotype was found once. The gene calls are TRBV29-1 and TRBJ2-2; 10 nucleotides match TRBD1. With V trimmed by 7 bases and J by 3 bases, 14 bases remained unmatched. The CDR3 has 17 residues. Germline CDR1 SQVTM, CDR2 ANQGSEA. Written as DNA, the CDR3 is TGCAGCGCCGCCTATACTGGACAGGGGGACGACACCGGGGAGCTGTTTTTT. Translated: CSAAYTGQGDDTGELFF.

A few counts support this clonotype. The chain carries TRBV5-5 and TRBJ1-1; D gene uncertain. Germline CDR1 SGHKS, CDR2 YYEKEE (reference sequence). The V end lost 3 bases, the J end lost 3 bases, and 6 bases lay between the germline ends. This CDR3 is built from 12 residues. The DNA for the CDR3 is TGTGCCAGCAGCTGGACGGACACTGAAGCTTTCTTT. This codes for CASSWTDTEAFF.